Listed below are T cell receptor beta chains from one sample, sequenced in a study of patients and donors after allogeneic stem cell transplantation. TCRdb re-called the RT-PCR reads through MiXCR, storing one row per CDR3 protein. The table shows under 200,000 distinct CDR3 sequences, with approximately 31% occurring only once. Sequenced sample: blood, either unsorted or a sorted T cell fraction (not recorded which). These receptors originate from a human donor who was either an allogeneic HSCT recipient or a stem cell or donor lymphocyte infusion donor (not recorded which). It is not recorded whose cells these are; they may come from a transplant donor. The CDR3 runs from the conserved cysteine through the conserved F or W. A D gene is named only where the DNA matches it firmly. Clone sizes are given selectively: once, few, many, or a class where the clone is expanded.

abundance	v_gene	j_gene	d_gene	CDR3aa	CDR3nt
few	TRBV28	TRBJ1-5	NA	CASSLRSTHQPQHF	TGTGCCAGCAGTTTAAGGAGTACTCATCAGCCCCAGCATTTT
NA	TRBV30	TRBJ1-6	NA	CAWSPRGNSPLHF	TGTGCCTGGAGTCCACGGGGTAATTCACCCCTCCACTTT
few	TRBV15	TRBJ1-2	NA	CATSRVPFTYGYTF	TGTGCCACCAGCAGGGTCCCTTTCACCTATGGCTACACCTTC
NA	TRBV4-2	TRBJ2-5	TRBD2	CASSQGIAGGKQETQYF	TGTGCCAGCAGCCAAGGAATAGCGGGAGGGAAGCAAGAGACCCAGTACTTC
few	TRBV7-2	TRBJ1-2	TRBD1	CASSLAEDRAKSYTF	TGTGCCAGCAGCTTAGCCGAGGACAGGGCAAAGAGCTACACCTTC
few	TRBV11-3	TRBJ2-5	NA	CASSLGHQETQYF	TGTGCCAGCAGCTTAGGCCATCAAGAGACCCAGTACTTC
many	TRBV5-1	TRBJ1-5	TRBD1	CASSLGDRAQPQHF	TGCGCCAGCAGCTTGGGTGACAGGGCTCAGCCCCAGCATTTT
NA	TRBV19	TRBJ2-1	TRBD2	CASSIAPSGSGNEQFF	TGTGCCAGTAGTATAGCCCCTAGCGGGAGCGGGAATGAGCAGTTCTTC
NA	TRBV5-1	TRBJ2-3	NA	CASSQTLREDTQYF	TGCGCCAGCAGCCAAACCCTCAGGGAAGATACGCAGTATTTT
few	TRBV5-1	TRBJ1-4	NA	CASSSSDINEKLFF	TGCGCCAGCAGCTCCAGCGATATCAATGAAAAACTGTTTTTT
many	TRBV7-9	TRBJ1-2	NA	CASSLKGGYGYTF	TGTGCCAGCAGCTTAAAAGGGGGCTATGGCTACACCTTC
few	TRBV20-1	TRBJ1-1	NA	CSARAVVEAFF	TGCAGTGCTAGAGCAGTAGTTGAAGCTTTCTTT
NA	TRBV27	TRBJ2-4	TRBD1	CASSTDRGHGKNIQYF	TGTGCCAGCAGCACCGACAGGGGGCATGGCAAAAACATTCAGTACTTC
few	TRBV7-2	TRBJ2-1	NA	CASSLDSDSFYNEQFF	TGTGCCAGCAGCTTAGACTCCGATTCTTTTTACAATGAGCAGTTCTTC
NA	TRBV5-1	TRBJ1-1	NA	CASSLWINTEAFF	TGCGCCAGCAGCTTGTGGATAAACACTGAAGCTTTCTTT
NA	TRBV14	TRBJ2-1	NA	CASSPSGYGYNEQFF	TGTGCCAGCAGCCCTTCAGGGTACGGCTACAATGAGCAGTTCTTC
NA	TRBV20-1	TRBJ1-6	NA	CSAAPRLNSPLHF	TGCAGTGCCGCACCCCGACTTAATTCACCCCTCCACTTT
few	TRBV20-1	TRBJ2-1	NA	CSARDLTTWAYNEQFF	TGCAGTGCTAGAGATCTGACTACTTGGGCCTACAATGAGCAGTTCTTC
NA	TRBV5-1	TRBJ2-7	TRBD2	CASSFDFGTRSEQYF	TGCGCCAGCAGCTTTGATTTCGGGACTAGAAGCGAGCAGTACTTC
many	TRBV29-1	TRBJ1-1	NA	CSVEDGGRAEAFF	TGCAGCGTTGAAGATGGCGGGCGAGCTGAAGCTTTCTTT
few	TRBV14	TRBJ2-1	NA	CASSRIDSYNEQFF	TGTGCCAGCAGCCGAATCGACAGCTACAATGAGCAGTTCTTC
NA	TRBV3-1	TRBJ2-2	NA	CASSHISGRNTGELFF	TGTGCCAGCAGCCATATTAGCGGAAGGAACACCGGGGAGCTGTTTTTT